This T cell receptor beta chain was captured by sequencing in a study of blood T cell repertoires in COVID-19. Study context: Samples of COVID-19 (acute and convalescent) were obtained from the United States, Italy and Spain.

CDR1 is SGDLS and CDR2 is YYNGEE in the germline V gene. The CDR3 has 14 residues. V trimming: 3 bases; J trimming: 6 bases; junction bases outside the gene matches: 5. Source study methods: Estimation of nucleated cell counts was performed using reference gene primer amplification. Generated by immunoSEQ multiplex PCR, the TCRdb table keeps only in-frame clones and is missing some. V, J and clone size derive from that table, while D and trimming were established from the DNA sequence. The data contain about 130,000 clones, approximately 85% of them singletons. The source is a man aged 25-45 years with COVID-19, enrolled during active disease. V and J are TRBV9 and TRBJ2-7; 11 bases fit TRBD1. Sequenced input: peripheral blood. The CDR3 DNA sequence: TGTGCCAGCAGCGGAATCGGACAGGGGGCCGAGCAGTACTTC. This sequence encodes CASSGIGQGAEQYF.